This T cell receptor beta chain was obtained from a study of T cell responses to AZD1222 COVID-19 vaccine. Study-wide points: Of the AZD1222 recipients, only five to seven were seropositive at baseline. Spike-wide vaccine-associated CD4 TCRs dominated at 160-218 and 743-854. White British ancestry dominated among donors, who included more females, and clonal diversity was possibly underestimated.

Here immunoSEQ multiplex PCR was the method, and the copy in TCRdb shows in-frame clones only, minus some. The sample yields about 100,000 clones, 86% seen once. On this clone: The antigen is undetermined.

The receptor was derived from an adult in good health. The input for sequencing was peripheral blood, taken on day 0 of AZD1222 vaccination.

The CDR3 region is CASSQVTGASYNEQFF. The CDR3, as DNA: TGCGCCAGCAGCCAAGTTACAGGGGCGTCCTACAATGAGCAGTTCTTC. V usage is TRBV4-1 and J usage is TRBJ2-1; 7 positions match TRBD1. Per germline, CDR1 MGHRA and CDR2 YSYEKL. The CDR3 spans 16 residues. J was trimmed by 1 base and V by 1 base; bases with no gene match: 4.